The 7 T cell receptor beta chains below all came from one sample that was sequenced in a study of T cell changes during pregnancy in multiple sclerosis. Sequencing used immunoSEQ multiplex PCR; TCRdb keeps in-frame clones, though not all of them. Counted here are some 85,000 clones, roughly 93% occurring once; the ten biggest clones make up approximately 0.71%. Sequenced here: peripheral blood, sampled in the second trimester of pregnancy. Receptor source: a female donor in good health, enrolled as a control in a pregnancy study.

The chain couples TRBV25-1 to TRBJ2-2; no reliable D call. The V end was cut by 4 bases, the J end by 0 bases, with 9 bases between. Looked up from germline, CDR1 is MGHDK and CDR2 is SYGVNS. This CDR3 contains 15 residues. This CDR3 is CASSGGVANTGELFF. The CDR3, as DNA: TGTGCCAGCAGTGGAGGAGTCGCGAACACCGGGGAGCTGTTTTTT.

The chain links TRBV7-9 to TRBJ2-7, with a tentative D call TRBD2 (5 bases). The germline V gene encodes CDR1 SEHNR and CDR2 FQNEAQ (reference sequence). With 3 bases removed from V and 4 bases from J, the gap between germline ends came to 13 bases. This CDR3 contains 14 residues. This CDR3 reads CASSFSGGRYEQYF. For the CDR3, the DNA is TGTGCCAGCAGCTTCAGCGGCGGCCGTTACGAGCAGTACTTC.

V and J are TRBV5-4 and TRBJ2-4; D might be TRBD2 (6 bases). The CDR3 length is 13 residues. Germline V gene sequence: CDR1 SGHNT, CDR2 YYREEE (reference sequence). Trimming cost V 4 bases and J 8 bases, with 13 bases left between them. DNA for the CDR3: TGTGCCAGCAGCACTGGGGGGATGGACATTCAGTACTTC. Amino acids: CASSTGGMDIQYF.

The chain couples TRBV9 to TRBJ1-6; TRBD1 matches 8 bases. This CDR3 is 17 amino acids long. In germline, CDR1 is SGDLS, CDR2 YYNGEE. After removal of 2 bases from V and 4 bases from J, the junction contained 8 bases not matched to a gene. The CDR3 DNA reads as TGTGCCAGCAGCGTCTTGGACAGGGTGTCGTATAATTCACCCCTCCACTTT. It translates to CASSVLDRVSYNSPLHF.

The V and J genes are TRBV6-1 and TRBJ2-3; unclear D gene. Germline CDR1 is MNHNS and CDR2 is SASEGT. Between the trimmed V and J ends, which lost 2 bases and 0 bases, there was a span of 12 bases. The CDR3 contains 16 residues. CDR3 sequence: CASSELVSPSTDTQYF. CDR3 DNA: TGTGCCAGCAGTGAACTCGTGTCTCCTAGCACAGATACGCAGTATTTT.

CDR3 coding DNA: TGTGCCAGTAGTATTGTCCAGGGGGGCTACACCTTC. Translating gives CASSIVQGGYTF. The chain employs TRBV19 and TRBJ1-2, with D possibly matching TRBD1 (6 bases). The germline gives CDR1 LNHDA, CDR2 SQIVND (reference sequence). This CDR3 contains 12 residues. V was shortened by 3 bases and J by 8 bases, with 10 bases between the two germline ends.

This clone was counted a single time. The chain links TRBV13 to TRBJ1-1; 7 bases are shared with TRBD1. CDR1 is PRHDT, CDR2 FYEKMQ, per germline (reference sequence). The length of the CDR3 is 13 residues. With V trimmed by 8 bases and J by 0 bases, 3 bases remained unmatched. The CDR3 DNA follows: TGTGCCAGCGAGACAGGGATGAACACTGAAGCTTTCTTT. It specifies CASETGMNTEAFF.